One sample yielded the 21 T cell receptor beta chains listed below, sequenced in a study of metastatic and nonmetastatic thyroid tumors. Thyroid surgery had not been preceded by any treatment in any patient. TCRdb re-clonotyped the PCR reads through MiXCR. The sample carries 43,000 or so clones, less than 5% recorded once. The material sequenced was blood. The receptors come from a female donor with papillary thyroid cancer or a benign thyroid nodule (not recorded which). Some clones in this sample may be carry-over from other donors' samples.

The CDR3 region is CASSTGFQQPQHF. The CDR3 DNA reads TGTGCCAGTAGTACAGGGTTCCAACAGCCCCAGCATTTT. The chain carries TRBV19 and TRBJ1-5, with a weak D call TRBD1 (5 bases). The length of the CDR3 is 13 residues. V lost 4 bases to trimming and J lost 7 bases, with 11 bases between them. Per the germline V gene, CDR1 is LNHDA and CDR2 is SQIVND (reference sequence).

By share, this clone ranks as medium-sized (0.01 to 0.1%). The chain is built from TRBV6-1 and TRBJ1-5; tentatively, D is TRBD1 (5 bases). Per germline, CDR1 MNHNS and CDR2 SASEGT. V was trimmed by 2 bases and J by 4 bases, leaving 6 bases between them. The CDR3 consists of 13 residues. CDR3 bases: TGTGCCAGCAGTGAAACAGGTAATCAGCCCCAGCATTTT. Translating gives CASSETGNQPQHF.

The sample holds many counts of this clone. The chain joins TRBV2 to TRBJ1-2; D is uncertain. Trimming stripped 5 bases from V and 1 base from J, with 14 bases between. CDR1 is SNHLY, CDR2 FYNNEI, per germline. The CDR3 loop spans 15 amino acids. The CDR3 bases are TGTGCCAGCAGTTGGTCCCAGAAGCTTAACTATGGCTACACCTTC. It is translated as CASSWSQKLNYGYTF.

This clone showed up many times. This CDR3 reads CAWSVSGAGYNSPLHF. The CDR3 DNA reads as TGTGCCTGGAGTGTCTCAGGGGCAGGTTATAATTCACCCCTCCACTTT. This chain uses TRBV30 with TRBJ1-6; tentatively, D is TRBD1 (6 bases). V was pared by 0 bases and J by 4 bases, with 13 bases between. Germline loops: CDR1 GTSNPN, CDR2 SVGIG (reference sequence). The CDR3 covers 16 residues.

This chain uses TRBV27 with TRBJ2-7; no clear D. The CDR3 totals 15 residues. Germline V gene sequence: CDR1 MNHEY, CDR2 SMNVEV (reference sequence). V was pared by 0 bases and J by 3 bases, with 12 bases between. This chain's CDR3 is CASSLSDQVIYEQYF. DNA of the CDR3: TGTGCCAGCAGTTTATCAGATCAAGTCATCTACGAGCAGTACTTC.

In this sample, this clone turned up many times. CDR3 residues: CSARKRQGWTEAFF. CDR3 DNA: TGCAGTGCTAGAAAACGACAGGGGTGGACTGAAGCTTTCTTT. The chain uses TRBV20-1 and TRBJ1-1; 8 nucleotides agree with TRBD1. Germline CDR1 DFQATT, CDR2 SNEGSKA (reference sequence). The trim removed 2 bases at V and 5 bases at J, leaving 7 bases unmatched. The CDR3 loop spans 14 amino acids.

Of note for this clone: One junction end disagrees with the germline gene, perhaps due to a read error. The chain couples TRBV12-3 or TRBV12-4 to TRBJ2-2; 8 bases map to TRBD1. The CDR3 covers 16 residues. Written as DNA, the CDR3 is TGTGCCAGCAGTAACCGGGACAGGAAGAACACCGGGGGGCTGTTTTTT. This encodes CASSNRDRKNTGGLFF.

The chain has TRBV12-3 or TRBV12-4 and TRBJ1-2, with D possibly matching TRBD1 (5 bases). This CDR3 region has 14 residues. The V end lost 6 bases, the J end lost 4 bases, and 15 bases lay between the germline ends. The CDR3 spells CASSFTGTFYGYTF. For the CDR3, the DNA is TGTGCCAGCAGCTTTACCGGGACGTTCTATGGCTACACCTTC.

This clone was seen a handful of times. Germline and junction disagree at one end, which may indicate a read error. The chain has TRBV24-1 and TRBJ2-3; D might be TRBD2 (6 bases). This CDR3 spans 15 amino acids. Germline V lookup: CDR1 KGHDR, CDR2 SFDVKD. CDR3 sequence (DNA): TGTGCCACCAGTGACGATCGGACTATCACATATACGCAGTATTTT. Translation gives CATSDDRTITYTQYF.

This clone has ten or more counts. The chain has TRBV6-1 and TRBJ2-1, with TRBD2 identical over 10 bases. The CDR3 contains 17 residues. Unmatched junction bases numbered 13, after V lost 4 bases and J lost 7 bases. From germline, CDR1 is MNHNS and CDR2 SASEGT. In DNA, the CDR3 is TGTGCCAGCAGTGGGTCCGCTTTAGCGGGAGGAGGGAATGAGCAGTTCTTC. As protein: CASSGSALAGGGNEQFF.

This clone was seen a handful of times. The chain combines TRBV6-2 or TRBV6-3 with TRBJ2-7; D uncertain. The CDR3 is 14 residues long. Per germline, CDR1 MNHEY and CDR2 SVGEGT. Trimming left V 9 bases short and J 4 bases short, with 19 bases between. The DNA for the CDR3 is TGTGCCAGTAACCCGGATTGGAGCCTATACGAGCAGTACTTC. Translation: CASNPDWSLYEQYF.

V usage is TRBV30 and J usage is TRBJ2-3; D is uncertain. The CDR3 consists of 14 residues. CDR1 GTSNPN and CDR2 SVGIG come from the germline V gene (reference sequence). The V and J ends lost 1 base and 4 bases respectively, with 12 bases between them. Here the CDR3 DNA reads TGTGCCTGGAGTGCGGGCTTTGGGTCAGATACGCAGTATTTT. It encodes CAWSAGFGSDTQYF.

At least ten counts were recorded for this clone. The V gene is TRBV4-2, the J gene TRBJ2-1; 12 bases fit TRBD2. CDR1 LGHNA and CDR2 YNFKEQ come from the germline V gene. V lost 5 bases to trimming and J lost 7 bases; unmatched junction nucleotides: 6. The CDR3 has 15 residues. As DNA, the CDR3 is TGTGCCAGCAGCAGACTAGCGGGAGAGGCAAATGAGCAGTTCTTC. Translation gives CASSRLAGEANEQFF.

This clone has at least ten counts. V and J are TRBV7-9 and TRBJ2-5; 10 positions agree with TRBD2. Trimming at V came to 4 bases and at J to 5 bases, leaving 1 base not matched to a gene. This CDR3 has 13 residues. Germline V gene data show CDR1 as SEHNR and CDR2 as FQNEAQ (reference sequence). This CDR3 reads CASSSGLAETQYF. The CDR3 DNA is TGTGCCAGCAGCTCGGGACTAGCGGAGACCCAGTACTTC.

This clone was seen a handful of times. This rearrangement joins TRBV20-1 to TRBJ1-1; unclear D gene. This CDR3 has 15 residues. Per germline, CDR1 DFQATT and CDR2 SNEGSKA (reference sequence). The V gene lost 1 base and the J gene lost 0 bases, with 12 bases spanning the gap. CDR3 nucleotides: TGCAGTGCTAGAGCCTTATTTGGGATGAACACTGAAGCTTTCTTT. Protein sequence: CSARALFGMNTEAFF.

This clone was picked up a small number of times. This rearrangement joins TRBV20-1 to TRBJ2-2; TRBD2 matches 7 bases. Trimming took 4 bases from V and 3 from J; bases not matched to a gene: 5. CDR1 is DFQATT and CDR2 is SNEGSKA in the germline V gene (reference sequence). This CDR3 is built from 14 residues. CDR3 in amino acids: CSAKALADTGELFF. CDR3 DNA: TGCAGTGCTAAGGCTCTAGCGGACACCGGGGAGCTGTTTTTT.

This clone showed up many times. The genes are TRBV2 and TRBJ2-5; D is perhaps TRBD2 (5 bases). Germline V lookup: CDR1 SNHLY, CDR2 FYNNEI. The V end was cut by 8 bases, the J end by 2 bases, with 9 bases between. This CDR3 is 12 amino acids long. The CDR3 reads CASGRLQETQYF. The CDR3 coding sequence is TGTGCCAGCGGGCGACTACAAGAGACCCAGTACTTC.

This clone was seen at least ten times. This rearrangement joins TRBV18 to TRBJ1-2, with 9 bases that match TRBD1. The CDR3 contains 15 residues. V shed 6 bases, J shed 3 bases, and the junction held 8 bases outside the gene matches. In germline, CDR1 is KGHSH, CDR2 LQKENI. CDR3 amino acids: CASSPYRDRDYGYTF. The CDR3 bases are TGTGCCAGCTCCCCGTACCGGGACAGGGACTATGGCTACACCTTC. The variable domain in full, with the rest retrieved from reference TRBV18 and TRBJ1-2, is NAGVMQNPRHLVRRRGQEARLRCSPMKGHSHVYWYRQLPEEGLKFMVYLQKENIIDESGMPKERFSAEFPKEGPSILRIQQVVRGDSAAYFCASSPYRDRDYGYTFGSGTRLTVV.

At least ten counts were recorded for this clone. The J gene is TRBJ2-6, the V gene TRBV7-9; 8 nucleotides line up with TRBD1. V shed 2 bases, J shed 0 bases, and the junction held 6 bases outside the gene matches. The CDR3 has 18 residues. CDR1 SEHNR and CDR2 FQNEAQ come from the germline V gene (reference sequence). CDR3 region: CASSLWTGLSSGANVLTF. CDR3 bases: TGTGCCAGCAGCTTATGGACAGGGCTCAGCTCTGGGGCCAACGTCCTGACTTTC. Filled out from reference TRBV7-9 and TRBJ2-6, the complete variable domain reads DTGVSQNPRHKITKRGQNVTFRCDPISEHNRLYWYRQTLGQGPEFLTYFQNEAQLEKSRLLSDRFSAERPKGSFSTLEIQRTEQGDSAMYLCASSLWTGLSSGANVLTFGAGSRLTVL.

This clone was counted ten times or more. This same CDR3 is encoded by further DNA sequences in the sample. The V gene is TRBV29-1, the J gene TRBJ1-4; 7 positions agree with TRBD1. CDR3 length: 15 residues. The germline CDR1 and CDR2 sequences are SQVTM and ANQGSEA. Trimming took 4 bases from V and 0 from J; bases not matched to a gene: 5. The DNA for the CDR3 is TGCAGCGTTGGGCGGCAGGGGGCAACTAATGAAAAACTGTTTTTT. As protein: CSVGRQGATNEKLFF. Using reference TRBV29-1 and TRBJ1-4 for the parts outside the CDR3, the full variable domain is SAVISQKPSRDICQRGTSLTIQCQVDSQVTMMFWYRQQPGQSLTLIATANQGSEATYESGFVIDKFPISRPNLTFSTLTVSNMSPEDSSIYLCSVGRQGATNEKLFFGSGTQLSVL.

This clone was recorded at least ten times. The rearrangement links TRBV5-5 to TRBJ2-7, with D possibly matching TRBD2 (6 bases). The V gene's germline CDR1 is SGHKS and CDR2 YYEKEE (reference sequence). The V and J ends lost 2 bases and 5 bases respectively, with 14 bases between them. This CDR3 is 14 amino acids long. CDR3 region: CASSFTPRGDEQYF. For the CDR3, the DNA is TGTGCCAGCAGCTTCACTCCCCGCGGGGACGAGCAGTACTTC. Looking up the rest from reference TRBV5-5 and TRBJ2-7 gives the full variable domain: DAGVTQSPTHLIKTRGQQVTLRCSPISGHKSVSWYQQVLGQGPQFIFQYYEKEERGRGNFPDRFSARQFPNYSSELNVNALLLGDSALYLCASSFTPRGDEQYFGPGTRLTVT.